This paragraph covers one TCR beta chain sequence. The data originate from a study of blood T cell repertoires in COVID-19. This CDR3 is 16 amino acids long. CDR1 and CDR2 from the germline V gene are LGHNA and YSLEER. V was shortened by 0 bases and J by 8 bases, with 14 bases between the two germline ends. Some clones are missing from TCRdb's copy, which holds only in-frame ones; the method was immunoSEQ multiplex PCR. The sample consists of some 300,000 clones, approximately 90% of them appearing once. Sequencing input: peripheral blood. The genes are TRBV4-3 and TRBJ1-6, with D uncertain. The source is a man between 18 and 29 years old with active or convalescent COVID-19. CDR3 region: CASSQDFRQMYSPLHF. The CDR3, as DNA: TGCGCCAGCAGCCAAGATTTTCGCCAGATGTATTCACCCCTCCACTTT.